What follows are 14 T cell receptor beta chains derived from one specimen sequenced in a study of OX40 agonist ivuxolimab in advanced cancers. Assay used: immunoSEQ multiplex PCR; TCRdb lists only in-frame clones, some missing. This table holds more than 30,000 clones, roughly nine tenths found once. The sample was CD4+ or CD8+ T cells sorted from blood, taken in a trial of the OX40 agonist ivuxolimab. The receptor set was obtained from an adult with an advanced solid tumor such as melanoma, head and neck, liver or kidney cancer.

This clone was counted a few times. This rearrangement joins TRBV28 to TRBJ1-2, with D unclear. Deletions cut 5 bases from V and 8 bases from J, with 12 bases between. This CDR3 comprises 12 residues. Germline V gene data show CDR1 as MDHEN and CDR2 as SYDVKM. The CDR3: CASSPGRGGYTF. Written as DNA, the CDR3 is TGTGCCAGCAGTCCCGGGCGTGGGGGCTACACCTTC.

This chain links TRBV7-8 with TRBJ2-1; D ambiguous. The CDR3 loop spans 12 amino acids. The germline V gene has CDR1 SGHVS and CDR2 FQNEAQ. Trimming took off 4 bases at V and 5 bases at J, with 6 bases between the two ends. In nucleotides, the CDR3 is TGTGCCAGCAGCTCTAAGGACAATGAGCAGTTCTTC. Translating gives CASSSKDNEQFF.

This chain uses TRBV7-8 with TRBJ1-3; the match to TRBD1 covers 8 bases. CDR3 length: 15 residues. The junction had 7 bases not matched to a gene; V was cut back by 5 bases and J by 4 bases. Germline lookup yields CDR1 SGHVS and CDR2 FQNEAQ. The CDR3 region is CASSGSGQVGNTIYF. CDR3 nucleotide sequence: TGTGCCAGCAGCGGGTCGGGACAGGTGGGAAACACCATATATTTT.

CDR3 in DNA: TGTGCCAGCAGTTTTAACAGCCCAAATGGCAATCAGCCCCAGCATTTT. Its translation: CASSFNSPNGNQPQHF. This sequence joins TRBV27 and TRBJ1-5, with D hard to call. Trimming removed 3 bases at V and 2 bases at J, with 14 bases between. In germline, CDR1 is MNHEY, CDR2 SMNVEV (reference sequence). The length of the CDR3 is 16 residues.

This rearrangement joins TRBV25-1 to TRBJ2-6; a possible D gene is TRBD1 (5 bases). CDR3 length: 17 amino acids. Germline V gives CDR1 MGHDK, CDR2 SYGVNS. V was cut by 5 bases and J by 5 bases, with 19 bases left in between. CDR3 in DNA: TGTGCCAGCAGTTTCAAGACTGGACAAAGTCGGGCCAACGTCCTGACTTTC. It yields the protein CASSFKTGQSRANVLTF.

This clone has only one observation. V gene TRBV30 combines with J gene TRBJ1-3; weak D call: TRBD1 (5 bases). The CDR3 is 14 amino acids. Trimming removed 1 base from V and 3 bases from J, with 10 bases in between. The germline V gene has CDR1 GTSNPN and CDR2 SVGIG (reference sequence). The CDR3 loop reads CAWSGTFGGNTIYF. The CDR3, as DNA: TGTGCCTGGAGTGGGACATTTGGTGGAAACACCATATATTTT.

This clone showed up just a few times. V gene TRBV7-2 combines with J gene TRBJ2-1; 9 nucleotides line up with TRBD2. The CDR3 contains 17 residues. Germline V gene sequence: CDR1 SGHTA, CDR2 FQGNSA. J gave up 9 bases and V 5 bases, and 17 bases lay outside the gene matches. CDR3 sequence reads: CASSPRGAGGIPSEQFF. The CDR3 DNA follows: TGTGCCAGCAGCCCGCGTGGAGCGGGGGGTATACCCAGTGAGCAGTTCTTC.

The chain links TRBV5-4 to TRBJ2-7; no clear D gene. The CDR3 is 12 residues long. Germline V lookup: CDR1 SGHNT, CDR2 YYREEE (reference sequence). With 0 bases removed from V and 7 bases from J, the gap between germline ends came to 8 bases. In DNA, the CDR3 is TGTGCCAGCAGCTTGGATTCTTTTGAGCAGTACTTC. Amino acid sequence: CASSLDSFEQYF.

This chain uses TRBV7-9 with TRBJ2-7; 9 bases line up with TRBD2. Germline lookup yields CDR1 SEHNR and CDR2 FQNEAQ (reference sequence). The CDR3 loop spans 18 amino acids. The V gene end was trimmed by 5 bases and the J gene end by 6 bases; junction bases not matched to a gene: 20. CDR3 DNA: TGTGCCAGCAGCCGATACCTTGGGGCGGGGGGGCTATTCGGCGAGCAGTACTTC. This sequence encodes CASSRYLGAGGLFGEQYF. Full variable domain (rest looked up from reference TRBV7-9 and TRBJ2-7): DTGVSQNPRHKITKRGQNVTFRCDPISEHNRLYWYRQTLGQGPEFLTYFQNEAQLEKSRLLSDRFSAERPKGSFSTLEIQRTEQGDSAMYLCASSRYLGAGGLFGEQYFGPGTRLTVT.

The chain uses TRBV15 and TRBJ2-1; D is tentatively TRBD1 or TRBD2 (5 bases each). Looked up from germline, CDR1 is LNHNV and CDR2 is YYDKDF (reference sequence). V lost 0 bases, J lost 5 bases, and 11 bases lay in between. The CDR3 totals 15 residues. CDR3 sequence: CATSRDHGAHNEQFF. CDR3 coding DNA: TGTGCCACCAGCAGAGACCACGGGGCCCACAATGAGCAGTTCTTC.

The rearrangement links TRBV5-1 to TRBJ1-1, with TRBD1 as a possible D gene (6 bases). This CDR3 spans 15 amino acids. Per germline, CDR1 SGHRS and CDR2 YFSETQ. The V gene lost 2 bases and the J gene lost 1 base, with 12 bases spanning the gap. The CDR3 loop is CASSFGGAGNTEAFF. CDR3 coding DNA: TGCGCCAGCAGCTTTGGGGGGGCCGGGAACACTGAAGCTTTCTTT.

The chain combines TRBV19 with TRBJ2-1; 12 positions match TRBD2. Germline-derived CDR1 and CDR2 are LNHDA and SQIVND (reference sequence). J lost 1 base, V lost 7 bases, and 5 bases had no gene match. The CDR3 runs 16 residues. DNA for the CDR3: TGTGCCAGTACCAGGACTAGCGGGACGTCCTACAATGAGCAGTTCTTC. The encoded protein is CASTRTSGTSYNEQFF.

The V and J genes are TRBV28 and TRBJ2-4; the match to TRBD1 covers 7 bases. The length of the CDR3 is 13 residues. The germline V gene has CDR1 MDHEN and CDR2 SYDVKM. J lost 7 bases, V lost 5 bases, and 5 bases had no gene match. CDR3 amino acids: CASSRQGGNIQYF. The DNA for the CDR3 is TGTGCCAGCAGTAGACAGGGCGGGAACATTCAGTACTTC.

V is TRBV5-1 and J is TRBJ2-7; D is unresolved. Trimming cost V 0 bases and J 4 bases, with 14 bases left between them. Germline loops: CDR1 SGHRS, CDR2 YFSETQ. This CDR3 region has 15 residues. CDR3 sequence: CASSLVSGPQYEQYF. In DNA, the CDR3 is TGCGCCAGCAGCTTGGTTTCGGGTCCCCAGTACGAGCAGTACTTC.